Below are 12 T cell receptor beta chains sequenced from a single sample in a study of blood T cells in healthy people across ages (dated by TCRdb to between 2014 and 2016). The method was 5' RACE. Sequencing was performed on an Illumina HiSeq 2500. A second PCR of roughly 6 to 11 cycles was run with a J-beta primer mix and a sample-barcoded 5' primer. TCRdb trimmed the raw reads at Q25, called clones with MiXCR and kept productive beta chains. Duplicate CDR3 protein sequences are folded into a single record with the most common DNA and genes. The sample table shows 550,000 to 700,000 distinct CDR3 sequences, and roughly 29% are seen once. The ten largest clones add up to approximately 17% of the sample. The sample comprised blood. These receptors were taken from a woman in her seventies in good health.

This rearrangement joins TRBV5-6 to TRBJ1-6, with D tentatively TRBD1 (6 bases). CDR3 length: 16 amino acids. The V gene lost 4 bases and the J gene lost 3 bases, with 14 bases spanning the gap. CDR1 is SGHDT, CDR2 YYEEEE, per germline. The CDR3 DNA sequence: TGTGCCAGCAGCCCTGGGGGCGGCTTCTATAATTCACCCCTCCACTTT. Its translation is CASSPGGGFYNSPLHF.

V is TRBV12-3 or TRBV12-4 and J is TRBJ1-2; the D gene is possibly TRBD1 (6 bases). The CDR3 is 13 residues long. V was pared by 5 bases and J by 8 bases, with 15 bases between. The CDR3 here is CASSIHREVGYTF. Here the CDR3 DNA reads TGTGCCAGCAGTATCCACAGGGAGGTGGGCTACACCTTC.

A few counts support this clonotype. CDR3 amino acids: CASSQEGWGTLNTEAFF. The CDR3 DNA sequence: TGCGCCAGCAGCCAAGAGGGTTGGGGGACCCTGAACACTGAAGCTTTCTTT. The J gene is TRBJ1-1, the V gene TRBV4-1, with a weak D call TRBD1 (5 bases). Deletions cut 0 bases from V and 0 bases from J, with 14 bases between. Germline CDR1 reads MGHRA; CDR2 reads YSYEKL. The CDR3 sequence is 17 residues long.

The V and J genes are TRBV7-3 and TRBJ1-2; 9 nucleotides align to TRBD1. The CDR3 totals 15 residues. Germline CDR1 SGHTA, CDR2 FQGTGA. The junction had 7 bases not matched to a gene; V was cut back by 4 bases and J by 4 bases. In nucleotides, the CDR3 is TGTGCCAGCAGCTCGCCGGACAGGGGATTCTATGGCTACACCTTC. Protein: CASSSPDRGFYGYTF. The variable domain in full, with the rest retrieved from reference TRBV7-3 and TRBJ1-2, is GAGVSQTPSNKVTEKGKYVELRCDPISGHTALYWYRQSLGQGPEFLIYFQGTGAADDSGLPNDRFFAVRPEGSVSTLKIQRTERGDSAVYLCASSSPDRGFYGYTFGSGTRLTVV.

This clonotype has just a few counts. The V call is TRBV7-9, the J call TRBJ1-5, with TRBD1 matching over 9 bases. The V gene's germline CDR1 is SEHNR and CDR2 FQNEAQ (reference sequence). The CDR3 is made up of 14 amino acids. With V trimmed by 5 bases and J by 4 bases, 3 bases remained unmatched. The CDR3 bases are TGTGCCAGCAGCCGGACAGGGGAAAATCAGCCCCAGCATTTT. The encoded protein is CASSRTGENQPQHF. Using reference TRBV7-9 and TRBJ1-5 for the parts outside the CDR3, the full variable domain is DTGVSQNPRHKITKRGQNVTFRCDPISEHNRLYWYRQTLGQGPEFLTYFQNEAQLEKSRLLSDRFSAERPKGSFSTLEIQRTEQGDSAMYLCASSRTGENQPQHFGDGTRLSIL.

J is TRBJ1-1 and V is TRBV12-5; 7 bases fit TRBD1. V lost 1 base and J lost 9; bases outside the gene matches: 8. CDR3 size: 14 residues. The V gene's germline CDR1 is LGHNT and CDR2 FRNRAP. The DNA of the CDR3 is TGTGCTAGTGGTTTGGCAGGGGGATATATTAAAGCTTTCTTT. Its translation: CASGLAGGYIKAFF. The whole variable domain, filled in from reference TRBV12-5 and TRBJ1-1, reads DARVTQTPRHKVTEMGQEVTMRCQPILGHNTVFWYRQTMMQGLELLAYFRNRAPLDDSGMPKDRFSAEMPDATLATLKIQPSEPRDSAVYFCASGLAGGYIKAFFGQGTRLTVV.

The table lists this clonotype with a few counts. The gene calls are TRBV5-1 and TRBJ2-5; D may be TRBD2 (7 bases). The germline V gene has CDR1 SGHRS and CDR2 YFSETQ. The CDR3 runs 14 residues. The V gene lost 7 bases and the J gene lost 4 bases, with 17 bases spanning the gap. This CDR3 is CASGLRGAGETQYF. The CDR3 DNA follows: TGCGCCAGCGGACTCCGGGGGGCCGGAGAGACCCAGTACTTC.

The CDR3 DNA reads as TGTGCCAGCAGCACGGGACTAGCAAACAATGAGCAGTTCTTC. As protein: CASSTGLANNEQFF. This chain connects TRBV7-2 to TRBJ2-1; 9 bases map to TRBD2. The ends lost 5 bases at V and 5 bases at J; junction bases unmatched: 4. The CDR3 covers 14 residues. CDR1 is SGHTA, CDR2 FQGNSA, per germline.

This clonotype was detected a few times. The V gene is TRBV20-1, the J gene TRBJ2-3; the match to TRBD2 covers 10 bases. J was trimmed by 2 bases and V by 7 bases; bases with no gene match: 3. Germline V lookup: CDR1 DFQATT, CDR2 SNEGSKA (reference sequence). This CDR3 has 13 amino acids. CDR3 sequence: CSVLAGITDTQYF. CDR3 in DNA: TGCAGTGTACTAGCGGGGATCACAGATACGCAGTATTTT.

V usage is TRBV20-1 and J usage is TRBJ1-6; TRBD1 is a possible D gene (5 bases). V was trimmed by 1 base and J by 11 bases, leaving 18 bases between them. The CDR3 loop spans 15 amino acids. Germline CDR1 reads DFQATT; CDR2 reads SNEGSKA (reference sequence). In DNA form, the CDR3 reads TGCAGTGCTAGAGTGCCATCGCAGGGTTGGACACCCCTCCACTTT. The encoded protein is CSARVPSQGWTPLHF.

This clonotype was picked up a small number of times. The V call is TRBV10-3, the J call TRBJ2-2; 9 bases align to TRBD2. The germline CDR1 and CDR2 sequences are ENHRY and SYGVKD. This CDR3 region has 14 residues. The CDR3 nucleotides read TGTGCGGCAGCGGGAGGCGCGAACACCGGGGAGCTGTTTTTT. Translating gives CAAAGGANTGELFF.

V and J are TRBV6-1 and TRBJ2-3; weak D call: TRBD2 (6 bases). Germline lookup yields CDR1 MNHNS and CDR2 SASEGT. There are 15 residues in the CDR3. The ends were cut back, 8 bases at V and 4 bases at J, with 19 bases in the middle. The CDR3 is CASARAGSPADTQYF. As DNA, the CDR3 is TGTGCCAGCGCTAGGGCGGGATCGCCGGCAGATACGCAGTATTTT.